Below, 21 T cell receptor beta chains from the same sample are listed, as sequenced in a study of blood T cell repertoires in COVID-19. Here immunoSEQ multiplex PCR was the method, and the copy in TCRdb shows in-frame clones only, minus some. The sample lists more than 85,000 clones; more than 70% were seen once. What was sequenced was peripheral blood. These receptors came from a human donor in a cohort sampled during active COVID-19.

This chain links TRBV7-9 with TRBJ2-3, with TRBD2 identical over 8 bases. Trimming removed 5 bases from V and 4 bases from J; junction bases left unmatched: 8. The CDR3 totals 15 residues. The germline CDR1 and CDR2 sequences are SEHNR and FQNEAQ (reference sequence). CDR3 sequence: CASSRYTGGSDTQYF. As DNA, the CDR3 is TGTGCCAGCAGCCGTTACACGGGAGGGTCAGATACGCAGTATTTT.

V and J are TRBV11-2 and TRBJ1-1; a weak D match, TRBD1 (5 bases). V lost 4 bases to trimming and J lost 1 base, with 10 bases between them. Germline CDR1 SGHAT, CDR2 FQNNGV. This CDR3 region has 14 residues. In DNA form, the CDR3 reads TGTGCCAGCAGCTCGGGACTTCGGAACACTGAAGCTTTCTTT. Amino acids: CASSSGLRNTEAFF.

The gene calls are TRBV7-8 and TRBJ2-7, with 13 bases aligning to TRBD2. Germline lookup yields CDR1 SGHVS and CDR2 FQNEAQ. The CDR3 is 15 amino acids. V was pared by 5 bases and J by 1 base, with 2 bases of the junction left unmatched. CDR3 in amino acids: CASSRLAGGSYEQYF. CDR3 sequence (DNA): TGTGCCAGCAGCCGACTAGCGGGGGGATCCTACGAGCAGTACTTC.

In this sample, this clone turned up once. J is TRBJ1-5 and V is TRBV7-6; D remains ambiguous. Germline CDR1 and CDR2: SGHVS and FNYEAQ. The CDR3 extends over 15 amino acids. The V and J ends lost 2 bases and 3 bases respectively, with 11 bases between them. The CDR3 DNA is TGTGCCAGCAGCTTAACACTAGGACCCAATCAGCCCCAGCATTTT. Its translation is CASSLTLGPNQPQHF.

The V and J genes are TRBV7-2 and TRBJ1-5; possibly TRBD1 for D (6 bases). The CDR3 covers 14 residues. CDR1 is SGHTA, CDR2 FQGNSA, per germline. V shed 2 bases and J shed 2 bases, with 7 bases lying between them. CDR3 sequence reads: CASSLPGGNQPQHF. The CDR3 region has the DNA TGTGCCAGCAGCTTACCAGGGGGCAATCAGCCCCAGCATTTT.

The CDR3: CASSLNREGEQYF. The CDR3, as DNA: TGTGCCAGCAGCTTGAACAGGGAAGGCGAGCAGTACTTC. This chain joins TRBV5-4 and TRBJ2-7; possibly TRBD1 for D (6 bases). The CDR3 length is 13 residues. V lost 1 base, J lost 6 bases, and 11 bases lay in between. CDR1 and CDR2 (germline): SGHNT, YYREEE (reference sequence).

The gene calls are TRBV30 and TRBJ2-7; perhaps TRBD1 as D (6 bases). Trimming removed 0 bases from V and 4 bases from J, with 7 bases in between. There are 12 residues in the CDR3. CDR1 is GTSNPN and CDR2 is SVGIG in the germline V gene (reference sequence). DNA of the CDR3: TGTGCCTGGAGTGTAACAGGGTACGAGCAGTACTTC. Its translation: CAWSVTGYEQYF.

This chain connects TRBV7-6 to TRBJ1-1; 8 nucleotides align to TRBD1. Losses at the gene ends were 4 bases for V and 0 bases for J; bases not matched to a gene: 7. CDR3 size: 16 residues. The germline V gene has CDR1 SGHVS and CDR2 FNYEAQ. The CDR3 spells CASSSQGAHMNTEAFF. The CDR3 DNA sequence: TGTGCCAGCAGCTCGCAGGGGGCTCACATGAACACTGAAGCTTTCTTT. Combining the CDR3 with reference TRBV7-6 and TRBJ1-1 gives the whole variable domain GAGVSQSPRYKVTKRGQDVALRCDPISGHVSLYWYRQALGQGPEFLTYFNYEAQQDKSGLPNDRFSAERPEGSISTLTIQRTEQRDSAMYRCASSSQGAHMNTEAFFGQGTRLTVV.

The genes are TRBV6-5 and TRBJ2-6, with D perhaps TRBD1 (6 bases). The CDR3 contains 10 residues. Between the trimmed V and J ends, which lost 11 bases and 12 bases, there was a span of 11 bases. The V gene's germline CDR1 is MNHEY and CDR2 SVGAGI. The CDR3 DNA reads as TGTGCCGTCGGACAGCGCGTCCTGACTTTC. This encodes CAVGQRVLTF.

This chain links TRBV11-2 with TRBJ2-7, with D perhaps matching TRBD1 (7 bases). Between the trimmed V and J ends, which lost 1 base and 3 bases, there was a span of 13 bases. The CDR3 loop spans 15 amino acids. Looked up from germline, CDR1 is SGHAT and CDR2 is FQNNGV. CDR3 sequence reads: CASSLGARGVYEQYF. The CDR3 region has the DNA TGTGCCAGCAGCTTAGGTGCCAGGGGGGTCTACGAGCAGTACTTC.

The rearrangement joins TRBV5-4 to TRBJ2-7; 8 nucleotides match TRBD2. The CDR3 has 13 residues. Germline CDR1 SGHNT, CDR2 YYREEE (reference sequence). Trimming removed 3 bases from V and 3 bases from J; junction bases left unmatched: 2. CDR3 sequence reads: CASSSGTSYEQYF. DNA for the CDR3: TGTGCCAGCAGCTCCGGGACTAGCTACGAGCAGTACTTC.

The J gene is TRBJ1-1, the V gene TRBV2; D uncertain. Trimming pared 4 bases from V and 2 bases from J, leaving 11 bases between. Germline V lookup: CDR1 SNHLY, CDR2 FYNNEI. This CDR3 is built from 14 residues. CDR3 residues: CASSALGSNTEAFF. Written as DNA, the CDR3 is TGTGCCAGCAGTGCCCTTGGGAGCAACACTGAAGCTTTCTTT.

The rearrangement links TRBV20-1 to TRBJ1-5; D gene ambiguous. In germline, CDR1 is DFQATT, CDR2 SNEGSKA (reference sequence). This CDR3 comprises 11 residues. Trimming took 6 bases from V and 6 from J, leaving 9 bases between them. CDR3 amino acids: CSAGEGQPQHF. The CDR3 DNA reads TGCAGTGCCGGAGAAGGTCAGCCCCAGCATTTT.

This chain connects TRBV11-3 to TRBJ2-3; no definite D call. V was pared by 5 bases and J by 4 bases, with 7 bases between. The CDR3 has 12 residues. Germline lookup yields CDR1 SGHNT and CDR2 YENEEA. The CDR3 DNA reads as TGTGCCAGCAGCATAAATTCAGATACGCAGTATTTT. Translation: CASSINSDTQYF.

CDR3 amino acids: CASSDNGASPLHF. In DNA form, the CDR3 reads TGTGCCAGCAGCGACAATGGGGCTTCACCCCTCCACTTT. This rearrangement joins TRBV7-2 to TRBJ1-6; D possibly corresponds to TRBD1 (5 bases). This CDR3 spans 13 amino acids. With 5 bases removed from V and 9 bases from J, the gap between germline ends came to 11 bases. The germline gives CDR1 SGHTA, CDR2 FQGNSA. Filled out from reference TRBV7-2 and TRBJ1-6, the complete variable domain reads GAGVSQSPSNKVTEKGKDVELRCDPISGHTALYWYRQSLGQGLEFLIYFQGNSAPDKSGLPSDRFSAERTGGSVSTLTIQRTQQEDSAVYLCASSDNGASPLHFGNGTRLTVT.

V gene TRBV7-2 combines with J gene TRBJ2-5, with D possibly matching TRBD2 (7 bases). V gave up 5 bases and J gave up 5 bases, with 12 bases separating them. CDR3 length: 13 residues. Germline CDR1 SGHTA, CDR2 FQGNSA. The CDR3 is CASSGGAGETQYF. The CDR3 DNA follows: TGTGCCAGCAGCGGGGGGGCGGGTGAGACCCAGTACTTC.

V gene TRBV28 combines with J gene TRBJ1-3; a possible D gene is TRBD1 (5 bases). CDR1 and CDR2 (germline): MDHEN, SYDVKM. Trimming pared 7 bases from V and 4 bases from J, leaving 11 bases between. The CDR3 runs to 13 residues. The CDR3 loop is CASTPQGGNTIYF. The CDR3 DNA is TGTGCCAGCACACCCCAGGGAGGAAACACCATATATTTT.

The chain couples TRBV9 to TRBJ1-2; 7 nucleotides agree with TRBD1. The CDR3 has 17 amino acids. The germline CDR1 and CDR2 sequences are SGDLS and YYNGEE. The ends lost 4 bases at V and 3 bases at J; junction bases unmatched: 15. The CDR3: CASSMTGTAQGDYGYTF. The CDR3 DNA reads TGTGCCAGCAGCATGACCGGGACAGCCCAGGGGGACTATGGCTACACCTTC. Filled out from reference TRBV9 and TRBJ1-2, the complete variable domain reads DSGVTQTPKHLITATGQRVTLRCSPRSGDLSVYWYQQSLDQGLQFLIQYYNGEERAKGNILERFSAQQFPDLHSELNLSSLELGDSALYFCASSMTGTAQGDYGYTFGSGTRLTVV.

V gene TRBV4-2 combines with J gene TRBJ1-4, with 10 positions matching TRBD1. This CDR3 region has 16 residues. In germline, CDR1 is LGHNA, CDR2 YNFKEQ. The V and J ends lost 2 bases and 8 bases, in that order; junction bases with no gene match: 8. The CDR3 DNA sequence: TGTGCCAGCAGCCAAACCGGGACAGGGGTGTCGGAAAAACTGTTTTTT. This gives the protein CASSQTGTGVSEKLFF.

The chain joins TRBV3-1 (or the pseudogene TRBV3-2) to TRBJ1-2; 11 nucleotides match TRBD1. Germline CDR1 and CDR2: LGHDT and YNNKEL (reference sequence). Germline trimming cut 8 bases from V and 4 bases from J; bases unmatched to any gene: 3. This CDR3 spans 13 amino acids. For the CDR3, the DNA is TGTGCCAGCGGACAGGGGGCCTCCTATGGCTACACCTTC. The encoded protein is CASGQGASYGYTF.

The chain links TRBV4-1 to TRBJ2-7; TRBD2 matches at 13 bases. There are 20 residues in the CDR3. From germline, CDR1 is MGHRA and CDR2 YSYEKL. V lost 2 bases to trimming and J lost 7 bases; unmatched junction nucleotides: 20. The CDR3 spells CASSQRARTSGGTLVGEQYF. CDR3 in DNA: TGCGCCAGCAGCCAACGCGCCCGGACTAGCGGGGGTACCCTGGTTGGTGAGCAGTACTTC.